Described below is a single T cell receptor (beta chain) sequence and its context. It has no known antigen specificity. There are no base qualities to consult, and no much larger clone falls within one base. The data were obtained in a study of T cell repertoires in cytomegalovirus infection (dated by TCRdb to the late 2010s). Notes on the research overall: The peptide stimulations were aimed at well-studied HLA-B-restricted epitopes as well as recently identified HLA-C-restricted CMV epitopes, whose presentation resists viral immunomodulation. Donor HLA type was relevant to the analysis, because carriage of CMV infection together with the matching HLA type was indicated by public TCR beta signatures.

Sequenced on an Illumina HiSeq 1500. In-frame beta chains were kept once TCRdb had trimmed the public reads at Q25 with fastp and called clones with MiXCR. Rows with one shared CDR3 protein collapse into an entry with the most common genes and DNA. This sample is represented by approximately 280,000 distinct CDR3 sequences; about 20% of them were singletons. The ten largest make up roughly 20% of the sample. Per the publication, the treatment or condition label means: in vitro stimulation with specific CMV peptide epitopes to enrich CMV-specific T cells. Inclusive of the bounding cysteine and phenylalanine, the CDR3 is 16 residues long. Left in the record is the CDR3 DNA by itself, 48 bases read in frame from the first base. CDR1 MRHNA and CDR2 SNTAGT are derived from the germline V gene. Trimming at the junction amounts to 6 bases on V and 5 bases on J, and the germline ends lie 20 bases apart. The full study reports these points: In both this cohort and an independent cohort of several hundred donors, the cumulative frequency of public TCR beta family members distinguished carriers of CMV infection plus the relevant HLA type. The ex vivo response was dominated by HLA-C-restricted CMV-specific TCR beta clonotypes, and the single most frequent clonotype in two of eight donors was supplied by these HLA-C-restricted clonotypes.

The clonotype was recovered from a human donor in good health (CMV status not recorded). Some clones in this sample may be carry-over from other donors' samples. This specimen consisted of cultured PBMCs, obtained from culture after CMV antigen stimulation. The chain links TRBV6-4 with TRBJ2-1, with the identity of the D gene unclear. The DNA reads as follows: TGTGCCAGCAGCCCTACTGTCCCGTATACCCACAATGAGCAGTTCTTC. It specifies CASSPTVPYTHNEQFF.